Listed here are 22 T cell receptor beta chains from one sample, sequenced in a study of Graves' ophthalmopathy and Graves' hyperthyroidism. From RNA, the CDR3 regions of TCR beta chains were amplified and sequenced. HTBI primers were employed in first-round RT-PCR, then a second-round multiplex PCR followed. TCRdb passed the multiplex PCR reads through MiXCR, listing each CDR3 protein once. Here the sample spans about 340,000 distinct CDR3 sequences, roughly 16% being singletons. Sequencing was carried out using peripheral blood. These receptors were obtained from an adult man with Graves' ophthalmopathy.

This clonotype was counted ten times or more. The V gene is TRBV9, the J gene TRBJ1-6, with D possibly TRBD1 on 6 matching bases. Trimming shortened V by 4 bases and J by 0 bases, and 14 bases separated the two germline ends. Germline CDR1 is SGDLS and CDR2 is YYNGEE. This CDR3 region has 17 residues. CDR3 bases: TGTGCCAGCAGCAGAGAGATCAGGGGCTCCTATAATTCACCCCTCCACTTT. Its protein is CASSREIRGSYNSPLHF.

This clonotype was found many times. This chain connects TRBV2 to TRBJ2-5, with 13 bases fitting TRBD2. The germline V gene has CDR1 SNHLY and CDR2 FYNNEI. Germline trimming cut 6 bases from V and 5 bases from J; bases unmatched to any gene: 6. The CDR3 runs to 15 residues. CDR3: CASSGTSGIYETQYF. The CDR3 DNA reads as TGTGCCAGCAGCGGGACTAGCGGGATCTACGAGACCCAGTACTTC.

This clonotype was detected ten times or more. The V call is TRBV11-2, the J call TRBJ2-5; 12 bases match TRBD2. J was trimmed by 2 bases and V by 6 bases; bases with no gene match: 10. There are 17 residues in the CDR3. Germline V lookup: CDR1 SGHAT, CDR2 FQNNGV. CDR3 in amino acids: CASSRTRTSGVQETQYF. CDR3 sequence (DNA): TGTGCCAGCAGTCGAACTCGGACTAGCGGGGTACAAGAGACCCAGTACTTC.

Many counts were recorded for this clonotype. The rearrangement joins TRBV6-1 to TRBJ2-6, with unresolved D. V gave up 6 bases and J gave up 0 bases, with 9 bases separating them. The CDR3 is 15 residues long. Germline V gene data show CDR1 as MNHNS and CDR2 as SASEGT. The CDR3 loop reads CASSPHPSGANVLTF. DNA for the CDR3: TGTGCCAGCAGCCCTCACCCCTCTGGGGCCAACGTCCTGACTTTC.

This clonotype appeared many times. The rearrangement uses TRBV6-5 and TRBJ1-3, with D unresolved. The CDR3 has 14 amino acids. V gave up 6 bases and J gave up 0 bases, with 9 bases separating them. The V gene's germline CDR1 is MNHEY and CDR2 SVGAGI. CDR3 bases: TGTGCCAGCAGGCGCCAGAGCTCTGGAAACACCATATATTTT. The encoded protein is CASRRQSSGNTIYF.

In its sample, this clonotype was seen many times. The chain joins TRBV6-2 or TRBV6-3 to TRBJ2-7; maybe TRBD1 (5 bases). Trimming took off 4 bases at V and 2 bases at J, with 12 bases between the two ends. The CDR3 contains 14 residues. Looked up from germline, CDR1 is MNHEY and CDR2 is SVGEGT. The CDR3 spells CASSSGQVTYEQYF. Written as DNA, the CDR3 is TGTGCCAGCAGTTCAGGACAAGTCACCTACGAGCAGTACTTC.

In its sample, this clonotype was seen many times. CDR3 sequence (DNA): TGTGCCAGCAGTTTGAAAGACGGGTACGTCGAGCAGTACTTC. It yields the protein CASSLKDGYVEQYF. The chain recombines TRBV27 with TRBJ2-7; D not certain. Trimming took off 3 bases at V and 6 bases at J, with 15 bases between the two ends. The CDR3 is 14 amino acids. Germline V gives CDR1 MNHEY, CDR2 SMNVEV (reference sequence).

This clonotype was counted ten times or more. The chain has TRBV9 and TRBJ2-5; 8 bases fit TRBD2. The V gene end was trimmed by 4 bases and the J gene end by 4 bases; junction bases not matched to a gene: 9. Germline CDR1 SGDLS, CDR2 YYNGEE. This CDR3 contains 15 residues. This chain's CDR3 is CASSQIGGAGETQYF. CDR3 sequence (DNA): TGTGCCAGCAGCCAGATCGGGGGGGCCGGAGAGACCCAGTACTTC.

This clonotype was detected ten times or more. CDR3 coding DNA: TGTGCCAGCAGCTTAGTTCGCGGGGGGAGGTCCCGAGGACGGGAGCAGTACTTC. Amino acids: CASSLVRGGRSRGREQYF. V gene TRBV7-8 combines with J gene TRBJ2-7; 8 bases line up with TRBD2. CDR1 and CDR2 (germline): SGHVS, FQNEAQ. With 1 base clipped from V and 7 bases from J, the junction kept 18 bases outside the gene matches. The CDR3 length is 18 residues.

In this sample, this clonotype turned up many times. DNA for the CDR3: TGCGCCAGCAGCTACTACGGGACATATAATGAAAAACTGTTTTTT. Translated, it gives CASSYYGTYNEKLFF. The V call is TRBV5-1, the J call TRBJ1-4; tentatively, D is TRBD1 (6 bases). Germline V gene sequence: CDR1 SGHRS, CDR2 YFSETQ. Deletions cut 3 bases from V and 4 bases from J, with 13 bases between. The CDR3 extends over 15 amino acids.

J is TRBJ1-1 and V is TRBV30, with a possible D match to TRBD1 (5 bases). V dropped 2 bases and J dropped 6 bases, with 7 bases sitting between them. CDR1 and CDR2 from the germline V gene are GTSNPN and SVGIG (reference sequence). The CDR3 spans 11 residues. CDR3 sequence (DNA): TGTGCCTGGAGTCGGGGCTCTGAAGCTTTCTTT. Its translation: CAWSRGSEAFF.

This clonotype was detected ten times or more. The rearrangement joins TRBV20-1 to TRBJ2-3, with D unresolved. Per the germline V gene, CDR1 is DFQATT and CDR2 is SNEGSKA (reference sequence). There are 14 residues in the CDR3. The germline V and J ends were trimmed by 6 bases and 2 bases, with 15 bases remaining between them. The CDR3 DNA sequence: TGCAGTGCGAATCTAACGGGTCACACAGATACGCAGTATTTT. It encodes CSANLTGHTDTQYF.

This clonotype came up many times. At one of its ends the junction is not consistent with the germline gene, which may arise from a read error. The J gene is TRBJ2-7, the V gene TRBV7-3; TRBD1 matches 10 bases. Germline-derived CDR1 and CDR2 are SGHTA and FQGTGA. This CDR3 comprises 13 residues. CDR3 DNA: TGTGCCAGCAGCTTTGCCAACGACAGGGGGCAAAACTTC. It is translated as CASSFANDRGQNF.

This clonotype was detected ten times or more. The chain links TRBV20-1 to TRBJ2-5, with D unclear. V lost 6 bases, J lost 3 bases, and 14 bases lay in between. The CDR3 runs 13 residues. Germline V gene lookup returns CDR1 DFQATT and CDR2 SNEGSKA (reference sequence). Here the CDR3 reads CSARSRNKETQYF. The CDR3, as DNA: TGCAGTGCCCGGAGTCGTAATAAAGAGACCCAGTACTTC.

This clonotype was recorded at least ten times. The rearrangement links TRBV11-2 to TRBJ1-5; 8 bases fit TRBD1. The CDR3 is made up of 16 amino acids. CDR1 and CDR2 from the germline V gene are SGHAT and FQNNGV. V lost 3 bases to trimming and J lost 6 bases; unmatched junction nucleotides: 10. CDR3 in amino acids: CASSLTGAGSGQPQHF. DNA for the CDR3: TGTGCCAGCAGCTTGACAGGGGCGGGTTCGGGTCAGCCCCAGCATTTT. Full variable domain (rest looked up from reference TRBV11-2 and TRBJ1-5): EAGVAQSPRYKIIEKRQSVAFWCNPISGHATLYWYQQILGQGPKLLIQFQNNGVVDDSQLPKDRFSAERLKGVDSTLKIQPAKLEDSAVYLCASSLTGAGSGQPQHFGDGTRLSIL.

This chain joins TRBV2 and TRBJ2-7; the D call may be TRBD1 or TRBD2 (6 bases each). The germline CDR1 and CDR2 sequences are SNHLY and FYNNEI. This CDR3 contains 15 residues. V was cut by 5 bases and J by 2 bases, with 16 bases left in between. Written as DNA, the CDR3 is TGTGCCAGCAGTTTAGACGGGGGCACCACCTACGAGCAGTACTTC. Protein: CASSLDGGTTYEQYF.

This clonotype was counted ten times or more. The rearrangement links TRBV20-1 to TRBJ2-5, with 7 nucleotides matching TRBD1. CDR1 is DFQATT, CDR2 SNEGSKA, per germline (reference sequence). J was trimmed by 5 bases and V by 1 base; bases with no gene match: 4. This CDR3 spans 13 amino acids. CDR3 DNA: TGCAGTGCTAGAGTTTCAGGGGGTGAGACCCAGTACTTC. This codes for CSARVSGGETQYF.

This clonotype was counted ten times or more. The chain employs TRBV3-1 and TRBJ2-7, with 8 bases aligning to TRBD2. Germline CDR1 and CDR2: LGHDT and YNNKEL (reference sequence). There are 15 residues in the CDR3. The V gene end was trimmed by 2 bases and the J gene end by 7 bases; junction bases not matched to a gene: 10. CDR3 coding DNA: TGTGCCAGCAGCCAAAGGTCGGCGGGAGGAGGGGAGCAGTACTTC. Protein: CASSQRSAGGGEQYF.

This clonotype was seen repeatedly, ten times or more. The gene calls are TRBV18 and TRBJ2-5; no clear D gene. Germline-derived CDR1 and CDR2 are KGHSH and LQKENI. This CDR3 region has 15 residues. Trimming stripped 6 bases from V and 5 bases from J, with 19 bases between. In nucleotides, the CDR3 is TGTGCCAGCTCCGACACCTCAGTGGTTTTTGAGACCCAGTACTTC. Its translation is CASSDTSVVFETQYF.

Note on this clonotype: It is likely a read error, because the conserved phenylalanine at the end of the CDR3 is missing. V usage is TRBV4-1 and J usage is TRBJ1-2; TRBD1 matches at 8 bases. Germline lookup yields CDR1 MGHRA and CDR2 YSYEKL. With V trimmed by 2 bases and J by 4 bases, 6 bases remained unmatched. The CDR3 has 15 residues. In DNA form, the CDR3 reads TGCGCCAGCAGCCAACAGGGGGCGGTCAGCTATGGCTACACCCTC. Translation gives CASSQQGAVSYGYTL.

This clonotype was picked up many times. The J gene is TRBJ2-5, the V gene TRBV30, with 8 nucleotides matching TRBD1. Germline CDR1 is GTSNPN and CDR2 is SVGIG (reference sequence). The length of the CDR3 is 12 residues. Germline trimming cut 2 bases from V and 5 bases from J; bases unmatched to any gene: 1. CDR3 region: CAWSTGGETQYF. For the CDR3, the DNA is TGTGCCTGGAGTACAGGGGGGGAGACCCAGTACTTC.

There are many counts of this clonotype. The CDR3 region is CASSSQTGTEFNYGYTF. The CDR3 DNA reads TGTGCCAGCAGTTCCCAGACAGGGACCGAATTTAACTATGGCTACACCTTC. The chain combines TRBV6-2 or TRBV6-3 with TRBJ1-2; 7 nucleotides agree with TRBD1. The CDR3 loop spans 17 amino acids. Trimming cost V 4 bases and J 1 base; bases outside gene matches: 12. The germline gives CDR1 MNHEY, CDR2 SVGEGT.